The rows below give T cell receptor beta chains drawn from one sample of a study of cytotoxic CD8 clonotypes in ibrutinib-treated CLL. Here immunoSEQ multiplex PCR was the method, and the copy in TCRdb shows in-frame clones only, minus some. The sample records approximately 120,000 clones, roughly 84% being singletons. The sample was PBMCs, taken after 24 months of ibrutinib treatment. The receptor set was obtained from a human donor with chronic lymphocytic leukemia. Both conserved end residues are part of each CDR3. Fields, in order: J gene, clone size, D gene, V gene, CDR3 DNA, CDR3 protein. A D gene is named only where the DNA matches it firmly. Expanded clones are given a class, and other clones once, few, many or no size at all.

j_gene: TRBJ2-6; abundance: NA; d_gene: NA; v_gene: TRBV11-2; CDR3nt: TGTGCCAGCAGCTTAGAAAGCTCTGGGGCCAACGTCCTGACTTTC; CDR3aa: CASSLESSGANVLTF
j_gene: TRBJ2-1; abundance: NA; d_gene: NA; v_gene: TRBV29-1; CDR3nt: TGCAGCGGCCTCGGCTCCATCAGGTTCTTC; CDR3aa: CSGLGSIRFF
j_gene: TRBJ1-1; abundance: NA; d_gene: NA; v_gene: TRBV19; CDR3nt: TGTGCCAGTAGTAAACCTTACAACACTGAAGCTTTCTTT; CDR3aa: CASSKPYNTEAFF
j_gene: TRBJ2-7; abundance: NA; d_gene: TRBD1; v_gene: TRBV2; CDR3nt: TGTGCCAGCGTAGGGCGACAGGGAACCTACGAGCAGTACTTC; CDR3aa: CASVGRQGTYEQYF
j_gene: TRBJ2-6; abundance: once; d_gene: NA; v_gene: TRBV18; CDR3nt: TGTGCCAGCTCACCCCGGGGGCAGGCCGGGGCCAACGTCCTGACTTTC; CDR3aa: CASSPRGQAGANVLTF
j_gene: TRBJ1-5; abundance: NA; d_gene: NA; v_gene: TRBV19; CDR3nt: TGTGCCAGCACAACCCTGGGGCCGAATCATCAGCCCCAGCATTTT; CDR3aa: CASTTLGPNHQPQHF
j_gene: TRBJ1-5; abundance: NA; d_gene: NA; v_gene: TRBV28; CDR3nt: TGTGCCAGCAGGGGGAAGCCGGTGGGTACCAGTGGCAATCAGCCCCAGCATTTT; CDR3aa: CASRGKPVGTSGNQPQHF
j_gene: TRBJ1-2; abundance: NA; d_gene: NA; v_gene: TRBV4-3; CDR3nt: TGCGCCAGCAGCCTCCTTGTTCGGGGCGACTATGGCTACACCTTC; CDR3aa: CASSLLVRGDYGYTF
j_gene: TRBJ2-4; abundance: NA; d_gene: NA; v_gene: TRBV5-6; CDR3nt: TGTGCCAGCAGCGACGACAGTTATAACTCCCGGGGCATTCAGTACTTC; CDR3aa: CASSDDSYNSRGIQYF
j_gene: TRBJ1-3; abundance: NA; d_gene: NA; v_gene: TRBV7-2; CDR3nt: TGTGCCAGCAGTTTTACGAGGGTCGGAAACACCATATATTTT; CDR3aa: CASSFTRVGNTIYF
j_gene: TRBJ2-3; abundance: NA; d_gene: TRBD2; v_gene: TRBV7-9; CDR3nt: TGTGCCAGCAGCTTAGATATCGGCGGGGGGAGCACAGATACGCAGTATTTT; CDR3aa: CASSLDIGGGSTDTQYF